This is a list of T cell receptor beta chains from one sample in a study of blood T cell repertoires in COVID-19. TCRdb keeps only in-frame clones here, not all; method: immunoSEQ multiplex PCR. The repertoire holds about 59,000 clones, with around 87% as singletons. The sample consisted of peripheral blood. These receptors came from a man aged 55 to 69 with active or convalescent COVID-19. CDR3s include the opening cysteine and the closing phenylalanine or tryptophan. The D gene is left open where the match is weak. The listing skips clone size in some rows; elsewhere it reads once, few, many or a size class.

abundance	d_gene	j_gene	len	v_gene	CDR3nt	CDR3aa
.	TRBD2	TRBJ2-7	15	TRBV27	TGTGCCAGCAGTTTGAATCCCACTAGCGGGGGTGAGCAGTACTTC	CASSLNPTSGGEQYF
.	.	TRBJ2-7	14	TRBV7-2	TGTGCCAGCAGCTCCCCAGGTGGGGGCGGCGAGCAGTACTTC	CASSSPGGGGEQYF
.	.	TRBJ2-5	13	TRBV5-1	TGCGCCAGCAGCGGGCAGGGCACAGAGACCCAGTACTTC	CASSGQGTETQYF
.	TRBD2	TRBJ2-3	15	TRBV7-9	TGTGCCAGCAGGTATGGACTAGCGGGAACAGATACGCAGTATTTT	CASRYGLAGTDTQYF
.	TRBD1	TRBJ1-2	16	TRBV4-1	TGCGCCAGCAGCCAACTAACAGGGGGCGAAAACTATGGCTACACCTTC	CASSQLTGGENYGYTF
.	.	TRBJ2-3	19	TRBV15	TGTGCCACCAGCAGCGTTACTTTTTTGGCGGGATGGGACACAGATACGCAGTATTTT	CATSSVTFLAGWDTDTQYF
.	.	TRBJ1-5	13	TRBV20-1	TGCAGTGCTAGTGGGGCTCGAAATCAGCCCCAGCATTTT	CSASGARNQPQHF
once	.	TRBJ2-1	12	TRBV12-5	TGTGCTAGTGCCAGAGGGCCGATTGAGCAGTTCTTC	CASARGPIEQFF
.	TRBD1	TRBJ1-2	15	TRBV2	TGTGCCAGCAGTGAAAATAACAGGGGAGTGGATGGCTACACCTTC	CASSENNRGVDGYTF
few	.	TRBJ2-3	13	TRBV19	TGTGCCAGTAGTCCTAGGTCGGGAGATACGCAGTATTTT	CASSPRSGDTQYF
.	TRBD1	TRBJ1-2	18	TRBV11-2	TGTGCCAGCAGCTTACCCCCCCTCGGGGACAGCTTTAACTATGGCTACACCTTC	CASSLPPLGDSFNYGYTF
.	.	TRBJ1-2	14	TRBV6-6	TGTGCCAGCAGTTACTCGACTTCAGGGTATGGCTACACCTTC	CASSYSTSGYGYTF
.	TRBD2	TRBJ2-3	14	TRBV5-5	TGTGCCAGCAGCCCCACGGGGGGGCCAGATACGCAGTATTTT	CASSPTGGPDTQYF
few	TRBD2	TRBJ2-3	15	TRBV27	TGTGCCAGCACCAATAGCGGGAGGAGCACAGATACGCAGTATTTT	CASTNSGRSTDTQYF
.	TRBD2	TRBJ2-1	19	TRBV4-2	TGTGCCAGCAGCCAAATAGCGGGAGGGCCTACAGGGTACTACAATGAGCAGTTCTTC	CASSQIAGGPTGYYNEQFF
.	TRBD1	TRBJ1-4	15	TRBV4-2	TGTGCCAGCAGCTCTCCCGGGACAGTCGGTGAAAAACTGTTTTTT	CASSSPGTVGEKLFF
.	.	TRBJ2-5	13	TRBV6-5	TGTGCCAGCAGTCGCCGGGAGCAAGAGACCCAGTACTTC	CASSRREQETQYF
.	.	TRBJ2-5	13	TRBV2	TGTGCCAGCAGTGAAGCGCGTACGGGGACCCAGTACTTC	CASSEARTGTQYF
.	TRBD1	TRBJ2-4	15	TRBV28	TGTGCCAGCAGTGAGACTGGGACAGCTAAAAACATTCAGTACTTC	CASSETGTAKNIQYF
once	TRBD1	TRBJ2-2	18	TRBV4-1	TGCGCCAGCAGCCAAGGGACCACAGGGGGACGAATCACCGGGGAGCTGTTTTTT	CASSQGTTGGRITGELFF
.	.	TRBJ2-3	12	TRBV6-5	TGTGCCAGCAGCCTAATTACAGATACGCAGTATTTT	CASSLITDTQYF
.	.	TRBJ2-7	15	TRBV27	TGTGCCAGCAGTTTATCCCCCGCAGAACCGTACGAGCAGTACTTC	CASSLSPAEPYEQYF
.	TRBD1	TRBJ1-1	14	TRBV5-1	TGCGCCAGCAGCCCCGGGACAGGACCTGTGAGAGCTTTCTTT	CASSPGTGPVRAFF
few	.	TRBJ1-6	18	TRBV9	TGTGCCAGCAGCGTAGCTGGGGTTTCGGTTTGGGAGAATTCACCCCTCCACTTT	CASSVAGVSVWENSPLHF
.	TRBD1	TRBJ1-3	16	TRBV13	TGTGCCAGCAGCCTTAGGACAGGCCGCTCTGGAAACACCATATATTTT	CASSLRTGRSGNTIYF
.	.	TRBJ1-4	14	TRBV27	TGTGCCAGCAGACCGGGACAAGTTAATGAAAAACTGTTTTTT	CASRPGQVNEKLFF
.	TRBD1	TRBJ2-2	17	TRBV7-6	TGTGCCAGCAGCTTAAAAGGACAGGGGACTAACACCGGGGAGCTGTTTTTT	CASSLKGQGTNTGELFF
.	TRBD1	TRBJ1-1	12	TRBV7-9	TGTGCCAGCAGAACAGGGGGCAGCGGAGCTTTCTTT	CASRTGGSGAFF
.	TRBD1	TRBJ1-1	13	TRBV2	TGTGCCAGCAGCCGACAGGGACACACTGAAGCTTTCTTT	CASSRQGHTEAFF
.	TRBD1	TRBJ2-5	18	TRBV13	TGTGCCAGCAGCTTAGTGGGACAGGGTGCCCTGTACCAAGAGACCCAGTACTTC	CASSLVGQGALYQETQYF
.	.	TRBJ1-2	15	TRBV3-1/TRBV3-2	TGTGCCAGCAGCCAAGGACAGGCCCGCGTCTATGGCTACACCTTC	CASSQGQARVYGYTF
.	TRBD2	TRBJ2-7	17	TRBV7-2	TGTGCCAGCAGCTTCTCCGGGACTAGCGGGGGTAGGTACGAGCAATACTTC	CASSFSGTSGGRYEQYF
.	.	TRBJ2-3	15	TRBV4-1	TGCGCCAGCAGCCAAGGGCTGATGACCGGGGATACGCAGTATTTT	CASSQGLMTGDTQYF
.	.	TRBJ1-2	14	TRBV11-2	TGTGCCAGCAGTTGGGACTCAGCTAACTATGGCTACACCTTC	CASSWDSANYGYTF
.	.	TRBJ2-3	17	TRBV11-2	TGTGCCAGCAGCTTACCCTGGGGGAGCGGGAGCACAGATACGCAGTATTTT	CASSLPWGSGSTDTQYF
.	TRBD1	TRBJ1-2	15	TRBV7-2	TGTGCCAGCAGCACCTTACAGGGGGCACTCTATGGCTACACCTTC	CASSTLQGALYGYTF
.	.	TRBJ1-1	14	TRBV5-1	TGCGCCAGCAGCCCAGGGGAGTGGAACACTGAAGCTTTCTTT	CASSPGEWNTEAFF
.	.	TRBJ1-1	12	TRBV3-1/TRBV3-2	TGTGCCAGCAGCCTTAGGGAGGGAGAAGCTTTCTTT	CASSLREGEAFF
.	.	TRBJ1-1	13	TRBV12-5	TGTGCTAGTGGGTCTCGATTCGGTCCTGAAGCTTTCTTT	CASGSRFGPEAFF
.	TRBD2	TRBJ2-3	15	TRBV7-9	TGTGCCAGCAGCGGGACTAGCGGGAGTTTATTTACGCAGTATTTT	CASSGTSGSLFTQYF
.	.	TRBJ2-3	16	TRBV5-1	TGCGCCAGCAGCTTCCGACAGGTTCGGGGTGCAGATACGCAGTATTTT	CASSFRQVRGADTQYF
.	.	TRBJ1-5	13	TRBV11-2	TGTGCCAGCAGCTTAGACCGGGAACAGCCCCAGCATTTT	CASSLDREQPQHF
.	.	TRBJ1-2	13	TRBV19	TGTGCCAGTAGTATTACAGGGTCCTATGGCTACACCTTC	CASSITGSYGYTF
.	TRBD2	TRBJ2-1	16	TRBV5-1	TGCGCCAGCAGCGCGATCCTAGCGGGGCCCTACAATGAGCAGTTCTTC	CASSAILAGPYNEQFF
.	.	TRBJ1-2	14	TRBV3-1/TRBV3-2	TGTGCCAGCAGCCATTCGGGGGCTAACTATGGCTACACCTTC	CASSHSGANYGYTF
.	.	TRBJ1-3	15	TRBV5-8	TGTGCGACCCTCTTCCGGCGGCTATCTGGAAACACCATATATTTT	CATLFRRLSGNTIYF